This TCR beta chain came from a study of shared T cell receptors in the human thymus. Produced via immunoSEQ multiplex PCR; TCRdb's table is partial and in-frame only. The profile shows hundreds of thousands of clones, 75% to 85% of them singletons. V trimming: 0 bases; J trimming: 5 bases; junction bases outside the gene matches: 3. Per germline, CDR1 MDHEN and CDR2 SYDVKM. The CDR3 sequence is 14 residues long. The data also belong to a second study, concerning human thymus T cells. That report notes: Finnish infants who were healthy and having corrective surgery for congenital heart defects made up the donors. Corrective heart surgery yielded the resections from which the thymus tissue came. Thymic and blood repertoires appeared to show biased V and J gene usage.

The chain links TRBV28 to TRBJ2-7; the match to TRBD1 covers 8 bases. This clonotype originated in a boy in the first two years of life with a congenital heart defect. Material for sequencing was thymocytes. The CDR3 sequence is CASSLWGQEDEQYF. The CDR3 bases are TGTGCCAGCAGTTTATGGGGACAGGAGGACGAGCAGTACTTC.